Shown below are 8 T cell receptor beta chains from a single sample sequenced in a study of T-cell reconstitution after alpha-beta-depleted transplantation in children. Library preparation (for TCRbeta) was performed with unique molecular identifiers. TCRdb processed the PCR reads anew with MiXCR; each CDR3 protein has one entry. This table holds just over 200,000 distinct CDR3 sequences, roughly 8.1% found once. The source material was PBMCs, mostly from graft donor cells, sampled 360 days after TCRalphabeta/CD19-depleted stem cell transplant. Receptor source: a male patient between 2 and 9 years old who had a stem cell transplant for acute myeloid leukemia, so the T cells may come from the graft donor.

The chain combines TRBV5-1 with TRBJ2-3; 7 nucleotides line up with TRBD1. Germline trimming cut 4 bases from V and 2 bases from J; bases unmatched to any gene: 10. This CDR3 region has 16 residues. In germline, CDR1 is SGHRS, CDR2 YFSETQ. The CDR3, as DNA: TGCGCCAGCAGCCCCCGACAGGGTGGTCCCACAGATACGCAGTATTTT. Translation gives CASSPRQGGPTDTQYF.

This clonotype was detected only a few times. The CDR3 protein is CASSPTDREGNIQYF. CDR3 bases: TGCGCCAGCAGCCCCACGGACAGGGAGGGAAACATTCAGTACTTC. This chain joins TRBV5-1 and TRBJ2-4; D is possibly TRBD1 (8 bases). Germline assignment: CDR1 SGHRS and CDR2 YFSETQ. The CDR3 has 15 residues. The V and J ends lost 4 bases and 6 bases respectively, with 17 bases between them. Based on the CDR3 plus reference TRBV5-1 and TRBJ2-4, the full variable domain is KAGVTQTPRYLIKTRGQQVTLSCSPISGHRSVSWYQQTPGQGLQFLFEYFSETQRNKGNFPGRFSGRQFSNSRSEMNVSTLELGDSALYLCASSPTDREGNIQYFGAGTRLSVL.

This clonotype was recorded at least ten times. The DNA of the CDR3 is TGTGCCAGTAGTATAGGGGCGGCTAGCGGGCTCGGCTGGGTTGATGAGCAGTTCTTC. Translation: CASSIGAASGLGWVDEQFF. The chain is built from TRBV19 and TRBJ2-1; 8 nucleotides line up with TRBD2. Germline CDR1 is LNHDA and CDR2 is SQIVND (reference sequence). This CDR3 contains 19 residues. The V and J ends lost 1 base and 8 bases, in that order; junction bases with no gene match: 19.

Notes on this clonotype: The junction departs from germline at one end; a sequencing error may be responsible. This rearrangement joins TRBV4-3 to TRBJ2-1; D is ambiguous. The germline gives CDR1 LGHNA, CDR2 YSLEER. This CDR3 contains 13 residues. CDR3 nucleotide sequence: TGCGCCAGCAGCCAAGAGGCTTACAATCAGCAGTTCTTC. This encodes CASSQEAYNQQFF.

This clonotype occurred a few times. The chain carries TRBV20-1 and TRBJ2-7, with 8 bases fitting TRBD2. The CDR3 is 14 amino acids. Germline trimming cut 3 bases from V and 5 bases from J; bases unmatched to any gene: 9. The V gene's germline CDR1 is DFQATT and CDR2 SNEGSKA (reference sequence). In DNA, the CDR3 is TGCAGTGCTAGGTACCGTAGCGGGAACCACGAGCAGTACTTC. It specifies CSARYRSGNHEQYF.

Many counts were recorded for this clonotype. This sequence joins TRBV4-3 and TRBJ1-4; D is undetermined. V was pared by 4 bases and J by 6 bases, with 12 bases between. The germline V gene has CDR1 LGHNA and CDR2 YSLEER. There are 14 residues in the CDR3. In DNA form, the CDR3 reads TGCGCCAGCAGCCTCGGGATCGGGGATGAAAAACTGTTTTTT. Protein sequence: CASSLGIGDEKLFF.

This clonotype was picked up many times. The V and J genes are TRBV5-4 and TRBJ2-3; possibly TRBD1 or TRBD2 for D (5 bases each). Trimming removed 0 bases at V and 3 bases at J, with 8 bases between. From germline, CDR1 is SGHNT and CDR2 YYREEE (reference sequence). This CDR3 contains 14 residues. In DNA, the CDR3 is TGTGCCAGCAGCTTGGCCGAGGGGACAGATACGCAGTATTTT. Its translation: CASSLAEGTDTQYF.

This clonotype was observed at least ten times. V and J are TRBV18 and TRBJ2-1; D may match TRBD1 or TRBD2 (5 bases each). Germline V lookup: CDR1 KGHSH, CDR2 LQKENI. V was pared by 6 bases and J by 6 bases, with 21 bases between. This CDR3 is built from 16 residues. The CDR3 DNA sequence: TGTGCCAGCTCTCAGTCAACAGGTCGAGGGATCAATGAGCAGTTCTTC. It specifies CASSQSTGRGINEQFF.